Listed below are T cell receptor beta chains from one sample, sequenced in a study of early T cells in non-severe SARS-CoV-2 infection. TCRdb fed the 5' RACE reads into MiXCR, producing one record per CDR3 protein. The sample has tens of thousands of distinct CDR3 sequences; about 11% are singletons. The specimen comprised whole blood, sampled at baseline. Source of these receptors: an adult who was a healthcare worker with PCR-confirmed SARS-CoV-2 infection or an uninfected control (not recorded which). CDR3s include the opening cysteine and the closing phenylalanine or tryptophan. A D gene is named only where the DNA matches it firmly. Some rows mark clone size as missing; the rest say once, few, many or name a class of expanded clone.

d_call,j_call,clone_size,v_call,cdr3_aa,cdr3_nt
.,TRBJ1-2,few,TRBV12-3/TRBV12-4,CASSFSGIQYYGYTF,TGTGCCAGCAGTTTCTCAGGGATTCAATACTATGGCTACACCTTC
TRBD1,TRBJ2-7,.,TRBV11-3,CASSKQGDEQYF,TGTGCCAGCAGCAAACAGGGGGACGAGCAGTACTTC
.,TRBJ2-3,.,TRBV20-1,CSAGTTDTQYF,TGCAGTGCTGGGACCACAGATACGCAGTATTTT
.,TRBJ2-3,few,TRBV7-9,CASSLSPSVVTDTQYF,TGTGCCAGCAGCTTAAGCCCTAGCGTGGTCACAGATACGCAGTATTTT
.,TRBJ2-1,few,TRBV30,CAWQVGNEQFF,TGTGCCTGGCAAGTAGGAAATGAGCAGTTCTTC
.,TRBJ2-3,many,TRBV18,CASSSQGSTDTQYF,TGTGCCAGCTCAAGCCAGGGATCAACAGATACGCAGTATTTT
TRBD1,TRBJ1-1,few,TRBV14,CASSKNRQGTEAFF,TGTGCCAGCAGCAAAAATCGACAGGGAACTGAAGCTTTCTTT
.,TRBJ2-1,many,TRBV18,CASSTRQSADNEQFF,TGTGCCAGCTCAACTAGACAGAGCGCTGACAATGAGCAGTTCTTC
.,TRBJ1-2,few,TRBV30,CAWRQSGPKDGYTF,TGTGCCTGGAGGCAGTCGGGCCCGAAAGATGGCTACACCTTC
TRBD1,TRBJ1-1,.,TRBV27,CASSLGGGVGRGFEAFF,TGTGCCAGCAGCCTGGGAGGGGGCGTTGGAAGGGGTTTCGAAGCTTTCTTT
.,TRBJ1-5,.,TRBV4-1,CASSQTNRLGVGNQPQHF,TGCGCCAGCAGCCAAACCAACAGGTTGGGTGTCGGAAATCAGCCCCAGCATTTT
.,TRBJ2-4,few,TRBV30,CAWRVGQSSQAKNIQYF,TGTGCCTGGAGAGTCGGACAGTCCTCACAGGCCAAAAACATTCAGTACTTC
.,TRBJ2-5,few,TRBV10-1,CASSESNSEGQYF,TGCGCCAGCAGTGAGTCGAACTCGGAGGGCCAGTACTTC
TRBD1,TRBJ1-1,.,TRBV7-3,CASSAGQGYTEAFF,TGTGCCAGCAGCGCGGGACAGGGTTACACTGAAGCTTTCTTT
.,TRBJ2-1,many,TRBV7-2,CASSMRVGRHEQFF,TGTGCCAGCAGCATGCGTGTGGGAAGGCATGAGCAGTTCTTC
.,TRBJ2-7,few,TRBV20-1,CSARSGGGLSEQYF,TGCAGTGCTAGAAGTGGAGGGGGACTGAGCGAGCAGTACTTC
TRBD2,TRBJ2-3,many,TRBV7-8,CASSLRLAGQYF,TGTGCCAGCAGCTTAAGGCTAGCGGGGCAGTATTTT
TRBD1,TRBJ2-7,few,TRBV5-4,CASSIGQGRGRYEQYF,TGTGCCAGCAGCATAGGACAGGGGAGAGGTAGATACGAGCAGTACTTC
TRBD1,TRBJ2-5,many,TRBV18,CASSALAHTGGQETQYF,TGTGCCAGCTCAGCCCTCGCGCACACAGGGGGCCAGGAGACCCAGTACTTC
.,TRBJ1-2,.,TRBV6-6,CASLPATAVLNYGYTF,TGTGCCAGCCTGCCTGCAACAGCGGTCTTAAACTATGGCTACACCTTC
TRBD1,TRBJ1-5,many,TRBV7-9,CASGGQGNQPQHF,TGTGCCAGCGGAGGACAGGGAAATCAGCCCCAGCATTTT
TRBD1,TRBJ2-1,few,TRBV7-6,CASSTYRGTGNEQFF,TGTGCCAGCAGCACATACAGGGGGACGGGCAATGAGCAGTTCTTC
.,TRBJ2-1,.,TRBV30,CAWSGLAFDEQFF,TGTGCCTGGAGTGGTCTAGCGTTCGATGAGCAGTTCTTC
.,TRBJ1-2,.,TRBV6-5,CASSSHPAGDYGYTF,TGTGCCAGCAGTTCGCATCCCGCAGGGGACTATGGCTACACCTTC
TRBD1,TRBJ2-5,few,TRBV10-2,CASQLGQGTWETQYF,TGCGCCAGCCAGCTTGGACAGGGTACATGGGAGACCCAGTACTTC
TRBD2,TRBJ2-1,.,TRBV6-1,CASKILEASGGIYNEQFF,TGTGCCAGCAAGATCCTAGAGGCTAGCGGGGGGATCTACAACGAGCAGTTCTTC
.,TRBJ2-5,.,TRBV29-1,CSVELGETQYF,TGCAGCGTTGAACTCGGGGAGACCCAGTACTTC
TRBD2,TRBJ2-3,many,TRBV6-4,CASSDGGGADTQYF,TGTGCCAGCAGTGACGGCGGGGGAGCGGATACGCAGTATTTT
TRBD1,TRBJ1-2,.,TRBV27,CASSPRTGGGTNYGYTF,TGTGCCAGCAGTCCCCGGACAGGGGGCGGAACTAACTATGGCTACACCTTC
TRBD2,TRBJ2-1,few,TRBV20-1,CSARDPAGGPSSYNEQFF,TGCAGTGCTAGAGATCCAGCGGGGGGCCCGAGCTCCTACAATGAGCAGTTCTTC
TRBD1,TRBJ1-3,.,TRBV30,CAWSTRQGVGNTIYF,TGTGCCTGGAGTACCCGACAGGGAGTGGGAAACACCATATATTTT
.,TRBJ1-1,many,TRBV20-1,CSARFATENTEAFF,TGCAGTGCTAGATTTGCGACCGAGAACACTGAAGCTTTCTTT
TRBD1,TRBJ1-1,many,TRBV5-6,CASSLTAGTALNTEAFF,TGTGCCAGCAGCTTGACTGCCGGGACAGCTTTGAACACTGAAGCTTTCTTT